This entry is about one T cell receptor (beta chain). Trimming cost V 4 bases and J 4 bases, with 14 bases left between them. The CDR3 totals 14 residues. From germline, CDR1 is SGHRS and CDR2 YFSETQ. This entry is derived from a study of blood T cell repertoires in COVID-19. The wider study: The study drew acute and convalescent COVID-19 samples from the United States, Italy and Spain. In each case, the material was cDNA or gDNA derived from T cells, B-cell-depleted T cells, or PBMCs.

In the authors' methods: Researchers report that nucleated cell counts were estimated from reference gene primer amplification. Only in-frame clones appear in the TCRdb table, and some are missing; sequencing was by immunoSEQ multiplex PCR. The V and J calls and clone size are taken from that table; D and trimming were inferred from the DNA. The sample shows 150,000 to 180,000 clones, approximately 80% of them seen only once. Sequencing was performed on peripheral blood. The receptor comes from a woman aged 60-70 years with acute or convalescent COVID-19. The chain recombines TRBV5-1 with TRBJ1-2; D not resolved. The CDR3: CASSQPGGGYGYTF. Written as DNA, the CDR3 is TGCGCCAGCAGCCAACCCGGAGGAGGCTATGGCTACACCTTC.